This is a list of T cell receptor beta chains from one sample in a study of control samples from healthy donors and cancer patients. The protocol was immunoSEQ multiplex PCR, while the TCRdb copy is restricted to in-frame clones and leaves out a portion. This table holds 110,000 or so clones, 87% found once. The sequenced sample consisted of blood. The receptors stem from a man aged 25 to 40 in good health. Both conserved end residues are part of each CDR3. D genes are given only for firm matches. Size is stated for part of the rows, as once, few or many counts, or as a class when the clone is expanded.

>-|TRBJ2-1|-|TRBV20-1
CSASPPEFLVGNEQFF
TGCAGTGCTAGTCCTCCGGAATTCCTGGTTGGCAATGAGCAGTTCTTC
>-|TRBJ1-6|-|TRBV9
CASSPSSYNSPLHF
TGTGCCAGCAGCCCCAGCTCCTATAATTCACCCCTCCACTTT
>TRBD1|TRBJ1-1|-|TRBV2
CASSGQGEKAFF
TGTGCCAGCAGCGGACAGGGAGAAAAAGCTTTCTTT
>-|TRBJ1-1|-|TRBV6-5
CASRLYRYTEAFF
TGTGCCAGCAGACTTTACAGATACACTGAAGCTTTCTTT
>-|TRBJ2-4|-|TRBV11-1
CASSLAAGAVIQYF
TGTGCCAGCAGCTTAGCTGCAGGGGCGGTCATTCAGTACTTC
>-|TRBJ1-6|-|TRBV4-1
CASSQVVWRGGSYNSPLHF
TGCGCCAGCAGCCAAGTAGTTTGGAGAGGGGGATCCTATAATTCACCCCTCCACTTT
>-|TRBJ1-3|-|TRBV18
CASSPPGGRDAQGYF
TGTGCCAGCTCACCACCTGGGGGCCGGGACGCCCAAGGATATTTT
>TRBD2|TRBJ2-1|-|TRBV18
CASSPQRLAGNEQFF
TGTGCCAGCTCACCACAAAGACTAGCGGGAAATGAGCAGTTCTTC
>TRBD1|TRBJ1-6|-|TRBV6-5
CASSWDRDSPLHF
TGTGCCAGCAGTTGGGACAGAGATTCACCCCTCCACTTT
>-|TRBJ2-2|-|TRBV19
CASTLDRNTGELFF
TGTGCCAGTACCCTGGACAGGAACACCGGGGAGCTGTTTTTT
>-|TRBJ1-4|-|TRBV28
CASRVPGPLNEKLFF
TGTGCCAGCAGAGTCCCCGGGCCCCTGAATGAAAAACTGTTTTTT
>-|TRBJ1-1|-|TRBV9
CASSVELRYTEAFF
TGTGCCAGCAGCGTAGAACTCCGTTACACTGAAGCTTTCTTT
>-|TRBJ1-4|-|TRBV7-2
CASSLDSTTNEKLFF
TGTGCCAGCAGCTTAGACAGCACAACTAATGAAAAACTGTTTTTT
>-|TRBJ1-5|-|TRBV5-1
CASSLNGEWGQPQHF
TGCGCCAGCAGCTTGAACGGGGAGTGGGGTCAGCCCCAGCATTTT
>-|TRBJ2-1|-|TRBV5-1
CASSVGAGFPPHEQFF
TGCGCCAGCAGCGTGGGGGCGGGCTTTCCCCCCCACGAGCAGTTCTTC
>-|TRBJ1-5|-|TRBV5-1
CASSLGGQTNQPQHF
TGCGCCAGCAGCTTGGGGGGGCAGACCAATCAGCCCCAGCATTTT
>-|TRBJ2-5|-|TRBV7-8
CASSLAGTRETQYF
TGTGCCAGCAGCTTAGCTGGGACAAGAGAGACCCAGTACTTC
>-|TRBJ1-5|-|TRBV19
CASIGGALYSNQPQHF
TGTGCCAGTATAGGAGGTGCTCTTTATAGCAATCAGCCCCAGCATTTT
>TRBD1|TRBJ2-2|-|TRBV19
CASEVTGGTGELFF
TGTGCCAGTGAGGTGACAGGGGGTACCGGGGAGCTGTTTTTT
>-|TRBJ1-6|few|TRBV2
CASGPRGGNSPLHF
TGTGCCAGCGGGCCTCGAGGAGGTAATTCACCCCTCCACTTT
>-|TRBJ2-1|-|TRBV4-1
CASSQSTSSYNEQFF
TGCGCCAGCAGCCAGAGTACCAGCTCCTACAATGAGCAGTTCTTC
>-|TRBJ1-4|-|TRBV19
CASSILDEKLFF
TGTGCCAGTAGTATACTGGATGAAAAACTGTTTTTT
>-|TRBJ1-1|-|TRBV5-8
CASSRTGSTEAFF
TGTGCCAGCAGTCGTACCGGGAGCACTGAAGCTTTCTTT
>-|TRBJ2-1|-|TRBV18
CASSPSSYNEQFF
TGTGCCAGCTCACCGTCCTCCTACAATGAGCAGTTCTTC
>-|TRBJ1-2|-|TRBV12-3/TRBV12-4
CASRTPNYGYTF
TGTGCCAGCAGGACACCTAACTATGGCTACACCTTC
>TRBD2|TRBJ2-2|once|TRBV5-4
CASKPGTSGETGELFF
TGTGCCAGCAAACCCGGGACTAGCGGGGAGACCGGGGAGCTGTTTTTT
>TRBD2|TRBJ2-1|-|TRBV5-1
CASSQRGGNEQFF
TGCGCCAGCAGCCAGCGGGGGGGCAATGAGCAGTTCTTC
>-|TRBJ1-2|-|TRBV2
CASRSSGAYTF
TGTGCCAGCCGTTCATCGGGCGCCTACACCTTC
>TRBD1|TRBJ1-5|-|TRBV19
CASSITQGYFTNQPQHF
TGTGCCAGTAGTATCACACAGGGGTATTTCACGAACCAGCCCCAGCATTTT
>TRBD2|TRBJ2-3|-|TRBV19
CASSSRGLAGGRTDTQYF
TGTGCCAGTAGTTCCCGGGGCTTAGCGGGGGGACGCACAGATACGCAGTATTTT
>TRBD1|TRBJ2-1|-|TRBV29-1
CSVESRNRGHGNEQFF
TGCAGCGTTGAATCCCGAAACAGGGGGCACGGCAATGAGCAGTTCTTC
>TRBD2|TRBJ2-5|-|TRBV4-1
CASSPVGGGRNEWETQYF
TGCGCCAGCAGCCCCGTCGGGGGGGGGCGTAATGAGTGGGAGACCCAGTACTTC
>TRBD1|TRBJ1-2|-|TRBV5-1
CASSSTTGQVTRDGLSGYTF
TGCGCCAGCAGCTCGACGACGGGACAGGTTACCCGGGATGGGTTGTCTGGCTACACCTTC
>-|TRBJ1-6|-|TRBV5-4
CASSLGFTGSSYNSPLHF
TGTGCCAGCAGCTTGGGGTTTACTGGAAGCTCCTATAATTCACCCCTCCACTTT
>-|TRBJ1-2|-|TRBV2
CASSEAAGLYGYTF
TGTGCCAGCAGTGAAGCGGCAGGCCTCTATGGCTACACCTTC
>TRBD1|TRBJ1-1|-|TRBV4-2
CASSPSAGGMNTEAFF
TGTGCCAGCAGCCCTTCAGCAGGGGGGATGAACACTGAAGCTTTCTTT
>TRBD1|TRBJ1-1|-|TRBV7-3
CASSSSGTGGAEAFF
TGTGCCAGCAGCTCCTCCGGGACAGGGGGCGCGGAAGCTTTCTTT
>TRBD1|TRBJ1-2|-|TRBV7-9
CAEEQDRGPGYTF
TGTGCCGAAGAACAGGACAGGGGGCCTGGCTACACCTTC
>-|TRBJ1-1|-|TRBV6-5
CASSYSGDGNTEAFF
TGTGCCAGCAGTTACTCGGGGGACGGAAACACTGAAGCTTTCTTT
>TRBD1|TRBJ1-3|-|TRBV18
CASSPSWLGQLNSGNTIYF
TGTGCCAGCTCACCGAGTTGGTTGGGACAGCTAAACTCTGGAAACACCATATATTTT
>TRBD2|TRBJ2-5|-|TRBV20-1
CSASSPSPSGARETQYF
TGCAGTGCTAGTAGTCCCTCTCCTAGCGGGGCCCGCGAGACCCAGTACTTC
>-|TRBJ2-5|-|TRBV5-4
CASSREGGQETQYF
TGTGCCAGCAGCCGAGAAGGGGGGCAAGAGACCCAGTACTTC
>TRBD1|TRBJ2-2|-|TRBV14
CASSPLGQGRTGELFF
TGTGCCAGCAGCCCGTTGGGACAGGGTCGGACCGGGGAGCTGTTTTTT
>-|TRBJ2-2|-|TRBV7-6
CASSFPSGTANTGELFF
TGTGCCAGCAGCTTCCCATCCGGGACGGCGAACACCGGGGAGCTGTTTTTT
>TRBD1|TRBJ2-7|-|TRBV2
CASGRDRGSSEQYF
TGTGCCAGCGGCAGGGACAGGGGATCCAGCGAGCAGTACTTC
>TRBD1|TRBJ1-2|-|TRBV12-3/TRBV12-4
CASSRDRNYGYTF
TGTGCCAGCAGTCGGGACAGAAACTATGGCTACACCTTC
>-|TRBJ2-3|-|TRBV30
CAWNAAVSTDTQYF
TGTGCCTGGAATGCGGCGGTTAGCACAGATACGCAGTATTTT
>TRBD1|TRBJ1-1|-|TRBV5-1
CASSGQAVLNTEAFF
TGCGCCAGCAGCGGACAGGCAGTACTGAACACTGAAGCTTTCTTT
>TRBD2|TRBJ2-1|-|TRBV27
CASSLRSFERGGDNEQFF
TGTGCCAGCAGTTTGCGTAGCTTTGAGCGGGGGGGGGACAATGAGCAGTTCTTC
>-|TRBJ1-5|-|TRBV5-6
CASSLLGGSRNQPQHF
TGTGCCAGCAGCTTGTTAGGCGGATCGCGCAATCAGCCCCAGCATTTT
>-|TRBJ1-6|-|TRBV5-1
CASSLRAGDNSPLHF
TGCGCCAGCAGCTTGAGGGCAGGTGATAATTCACCCCTCCACTTT
>-|TRBJ2-4|few|TRBV3-1/TRBV3-2
CASSQGPFMGIQYF
TGTGCCAGCAGCCAAGGACCGTTCATGGGCATTCAGTACTTC
>-|TRBJ1-6|-|TRBV19
CASAQGQGLEPLHF
TGTGCCAGTGCCCAGGGGCAGGGCCTGGAGCCCCTCCACTTT
>TRBD2|TRBJ2-7|once|TRBV18
CASSQNGEGLGEQYF
TGTGCCAGCTCACAAAACGGGGAGGGCCTCGGCGAGCAGTACTTC